The 2 T cell receptor beta chains given below trace back to one sample, sequenced in a study of cytomegalovirus exposure and HLA in healthy donors. Measured with immunoSEQ multiplex PCR; TCRdb has only the in-frame clones, and not every one. In the table there are 120,000 or so clones, approximately 91% of which are singletons. The sequenced sample consisted of PBMCs. These receptors all come from a woman aged 18-35 years in good health and CMV-seronegative.

The CDR3, as DNA: TGTGCCAGCAGCTCGTCACAGGGGGTGGCCAAAAACATTCAGTACTTC. Protein sequence: CASSSSQGVAKNIQYF. The chain uses TRBV13 and TRBJ2-4; TRBD1 aligns across 8 bases. Germline V gives CDR1 PRHDT, CDR2 FYEKMQ (reference sequence). The trim removed 4 bases at V and 1 base at J, leaving 6 bases unmatched. This CDR3 contains 16 residues.

J is TRBJ2-7 and V is TRBV11-3; 7 nucleotides line up with TRBD1. CDR1 and CDR2 from the germline V gene are SGHNT and YENEEA. The V gene end was trimmed by 3 bases and the J gene end by 7 bases; junction bases not matched to a gene: 6. This CDR3 has 13 residues. CDR3 nucleotide sequence: TGTGCCAGCAGCTTGGTAACAGGGGAAGAGCAGTACTTC. The encoded protein is CASSLVTGEEQYF.